This T cell receptor beta chain comes out of a study of cytomegalovirus exposure and HLA in healthy donors. Notes on this clone: Its antigen is unknown.

Researchers ran the PCR with 60 Vbeta and 13 Jbeta primers. TCRdb's table, derived via immunoSEQ multiplex PCR, lists solely in-frame clones and lacks some. The table records about 160,000 clones, around 88% of them present only once. Study-level findings and limits: The likely explanation for a cluster of highly shared sequence variants was sequencing artifact. CMV antigen specificity of a few CMV-associated chains was confirmed in vitro. A later analysis by the authors found several of the most significant clusters apparently linked to common viral pathogens.

This CDR3 spans 17 amino acids. V lost 2 bases and J 2 bases, leaving 15 bases between the germline ends. The germline V gene encodes CDR1 SGHAT and CDR2 FQNNGV. The source is a woman aged 18-29 years in good health and CMV-seronegative. The J gene is TRBJ2-2, the V gene TRBV11-2, with no clear D. Sequencing input: PBMCs. The CDR3 loop is CASSLPFGPFNTGELFF. DNA of the CDR3: TGTGCCAGCAGCTTACCCTTTGGCCCTTTCAACACCGGGGAGCTGTTTTTT.